This entry is about one T cell receptor beta chain. The target antigen is unknown. The data belong to a study of cytomegalovirus exposure and HLA in healthy donors. Study findings and constraints: A later analysis linked some 18,000 TCR beta sequences to HLA alleles at 0.05 false discovery rate. Several of the most significant clusters appeared linked to common viral pathogens, based on a later analysis. In an earlier analysis, productive rearrangement rates for most beta V segments clustered near 87% or 30%.

The V gene's germline CDR1 is SGHTS and CDR2 YDEGEE. With 3 bases removed from V and 5 bases from J, the gap between germline ends came to 20 bases. CDR3 length: 16 residues. It was with 60 Vbeta and 13 Jbeta primers that the PCR ran. Sequencing was performed with immunoSEQ multiplex PCR; in TCRdb, only in-frame clones are kept and a portion is missing. The table records more than 150,000 clones, roughly 87% of them present only once. Sequenced material: PBMCs. V gene TRBV5-8 combines with J gene TRBJ1-2; perhaps TRBD1 as D (6 bases). This TCR was recovered from a girl less than two years old in good health and CMV-seronegative. The chain's CDR3 is CASSWEQGYYPYGYTF. In nucleotides, the CDR3 is TGTGCCAGCAGCTGGGAACAGGGATATTATCCGTATGGCTACACCTTC. Full variable domain (remainder filled in from reference TRBV5-8 and TRBJ1-2): EAGVTQSPTHLIKTRGQQATLRCSPISGHTSVYWYQQALGLGLQFLLWYDEGEERNRGNFPPRFSGRQFPNYSSELNVNALELEDSALYLCASSWEQGYYPYGYTFGSGTRLTVV.